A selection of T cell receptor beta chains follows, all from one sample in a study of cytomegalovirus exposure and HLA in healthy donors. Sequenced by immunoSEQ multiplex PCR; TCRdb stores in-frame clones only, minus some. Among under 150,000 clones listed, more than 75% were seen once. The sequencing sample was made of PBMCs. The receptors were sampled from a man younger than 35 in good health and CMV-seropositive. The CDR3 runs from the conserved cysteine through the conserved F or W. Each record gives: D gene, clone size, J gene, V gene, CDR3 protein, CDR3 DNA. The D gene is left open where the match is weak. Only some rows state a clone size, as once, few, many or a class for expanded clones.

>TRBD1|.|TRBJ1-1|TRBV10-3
CAIKEGTGNSEAFF
TGTGCCATCAAAGAGGGGACAGGTAACTCTGAAGCTTTCTTT
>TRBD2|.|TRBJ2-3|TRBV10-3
CAIRRGDVYTDTQYF
TGTGCCATCAGGCGGGGGGACGTGTACACAGATACGCAGTATTTT
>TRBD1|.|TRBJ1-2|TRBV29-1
CSVASGTGDYGYTF
TGCAGCGTAGCCTCCGGGACAGGTGACTATGGCTACACCTTC
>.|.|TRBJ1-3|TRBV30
CAWSRIPGNTIYF
TGTGCCTGGAGCAGGATCCCCGGAAACACCATATATTTT
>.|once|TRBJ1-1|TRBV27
CASSSESRATEAFF
TGTGCCAGCAGTTCCGAGAGCCGAGCCACTGAAGCTTTCTTT
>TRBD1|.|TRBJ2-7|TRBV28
CASAIQGARYEQYF
TGTGCCAGCGCAATACAGGGGGCTCGGTACGAGCAGTACTTC
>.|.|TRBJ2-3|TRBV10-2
CASSEYRGTDTQYF
TGCGCCAGCAGTGAGTATCGGGGCACAGATACGCAGTATTTT
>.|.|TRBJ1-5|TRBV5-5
CASSLAGEGQPQHF
TGTGCCAGCAGCTTGGCTGGGGAGGGTCAGCCCCAGCATTTT
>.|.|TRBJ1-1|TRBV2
CASRVGQSKNTEAFF
TGTGCCAGCAGGGTGGGCCAGTCTAAGAACACTGAAGCTTTCTTT
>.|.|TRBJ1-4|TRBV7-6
CASSLGGQVDEKLFF
TGTGCCAGCAGCTTAGGTGGTCAGGTAGATGAAAAACTGTTTTTT
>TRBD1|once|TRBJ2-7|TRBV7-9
CASIDRVSYEQYF
TGTGCCAGCATAGACAGGGTCTCCTACGAGCAGTACTTC
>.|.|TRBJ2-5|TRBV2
CASSEAPGSKDQETQYF
TGTGCCAGCAGTGAAGCCCCGGGTAGCAAAGACCAAGAGACCCAGTACTTC
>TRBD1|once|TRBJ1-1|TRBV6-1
CATGGGQEAFF
TGTGCCACCGGGGGGGGACAGGAAGCTTTCTTT